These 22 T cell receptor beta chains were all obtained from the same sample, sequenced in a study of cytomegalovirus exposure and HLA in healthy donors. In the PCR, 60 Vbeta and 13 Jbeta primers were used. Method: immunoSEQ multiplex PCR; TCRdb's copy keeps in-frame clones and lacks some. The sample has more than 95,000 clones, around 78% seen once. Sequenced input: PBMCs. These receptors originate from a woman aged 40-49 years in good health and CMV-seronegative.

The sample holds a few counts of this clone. The CDR3 DNA reads TGTGCCAGCAGCCAAGATCCCAGGGGAACCCAAGAGACCCAGTACTTC. Translated, it gives CASSQDPRGTQETQYF. The chain couples TRBV4-2 to TRBJ2-5, with a weak D call TRBD1 (6 bases). V gave up 0 bases and J gave up 1 base, with 12 bases separating them. CDR3 size: 16 residues. CDR1 is LGHNA, CDR2 YNFKEQ, per germline.

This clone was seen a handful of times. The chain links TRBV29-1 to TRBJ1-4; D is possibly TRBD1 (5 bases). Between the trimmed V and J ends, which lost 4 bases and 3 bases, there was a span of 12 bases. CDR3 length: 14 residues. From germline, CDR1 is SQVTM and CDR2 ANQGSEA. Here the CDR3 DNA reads TGCAGCGTTGGGGGCCCGGGCCCTAATGAAAAACTGTTTTTT. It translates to CSVGGPGPNEKLFF.

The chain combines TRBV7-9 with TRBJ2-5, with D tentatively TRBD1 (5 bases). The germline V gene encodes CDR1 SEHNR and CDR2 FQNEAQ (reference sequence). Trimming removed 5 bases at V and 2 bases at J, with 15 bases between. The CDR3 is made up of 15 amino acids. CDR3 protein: CASSPGLFGQETQYF. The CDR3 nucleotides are TGTGCCAGCAGCCCAGGGCTCTTCGGGCAAGAGACCCAGTACTTC.

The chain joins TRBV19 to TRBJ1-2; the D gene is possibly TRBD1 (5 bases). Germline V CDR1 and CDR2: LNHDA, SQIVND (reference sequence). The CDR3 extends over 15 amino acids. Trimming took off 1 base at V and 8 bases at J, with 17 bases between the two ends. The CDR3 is CASSIGWAGSGGYTF. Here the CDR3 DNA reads TGTGCCAGTAGTATAGGATGGGCAGGGTCGGGCGGCTACACCTTC.

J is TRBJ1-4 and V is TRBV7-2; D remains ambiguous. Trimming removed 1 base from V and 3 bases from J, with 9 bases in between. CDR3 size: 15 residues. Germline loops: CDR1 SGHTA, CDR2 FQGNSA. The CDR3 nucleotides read TGTGCCAGCAGCTTAGGGGCGTTTGCTAATGAAAAACTGTTTTTT. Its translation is CASSLGAFANEKLFF.

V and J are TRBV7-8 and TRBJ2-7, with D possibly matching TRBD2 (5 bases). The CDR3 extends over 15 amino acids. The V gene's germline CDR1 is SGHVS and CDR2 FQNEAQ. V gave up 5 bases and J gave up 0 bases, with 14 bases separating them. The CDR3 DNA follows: TGTGCCAGCAGCCCCCCCCGGGGAAGCTCCTACGAGCAGTACTTC. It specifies CASSPPRGSSYEQYF.

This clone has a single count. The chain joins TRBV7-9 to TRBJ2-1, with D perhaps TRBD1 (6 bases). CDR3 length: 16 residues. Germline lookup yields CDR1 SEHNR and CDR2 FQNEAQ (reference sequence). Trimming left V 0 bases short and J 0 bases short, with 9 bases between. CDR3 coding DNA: TGTGCCAGCAGCTTAGCACAGGGAAGCTCCTACAATGAGCAGTTCTTC. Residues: CASSLAQGSSYNEQFF.

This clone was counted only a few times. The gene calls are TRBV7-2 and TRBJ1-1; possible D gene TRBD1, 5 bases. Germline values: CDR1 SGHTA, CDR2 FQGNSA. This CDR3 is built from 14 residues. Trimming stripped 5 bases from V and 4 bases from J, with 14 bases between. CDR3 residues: CASSPWGRATEAFF. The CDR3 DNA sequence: TGTGCCAGCAGCCCGTGGGGGAGGGCCACTGAAGCTTTCTTT.

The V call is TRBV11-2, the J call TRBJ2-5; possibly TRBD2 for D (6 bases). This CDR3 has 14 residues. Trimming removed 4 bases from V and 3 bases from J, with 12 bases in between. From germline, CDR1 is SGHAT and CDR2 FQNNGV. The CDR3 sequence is CASSSGSGEETQYF. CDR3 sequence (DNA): TGTGCCAGCAGCTCAGGGTCGGGGGAAGAGACCCAGTACTTC.

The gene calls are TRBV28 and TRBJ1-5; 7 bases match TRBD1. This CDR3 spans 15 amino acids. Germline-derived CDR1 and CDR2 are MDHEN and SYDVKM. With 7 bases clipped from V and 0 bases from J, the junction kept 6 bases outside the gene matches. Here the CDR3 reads CASIGTVYSNQPQHF. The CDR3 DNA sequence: TGTGCCAGCATTGGGACAGTCTATAGCAATCAGCCCCAGCATTTT.

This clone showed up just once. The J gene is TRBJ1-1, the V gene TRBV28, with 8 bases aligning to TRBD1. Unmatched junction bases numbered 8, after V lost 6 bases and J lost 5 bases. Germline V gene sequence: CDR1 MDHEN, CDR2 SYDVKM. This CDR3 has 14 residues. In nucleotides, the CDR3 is TGTGCCAGCAGACAACAGGGGGGAGGGACTGAAGCTTTCTTT. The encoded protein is CASRQQGGGTEAFF. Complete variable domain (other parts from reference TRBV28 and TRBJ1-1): DVKVTQSSRYLVKRTGEKVFLECVQDMDHENMFWYRQDPGLGLRLIYFSYDVKMKEKGDIPEGYSVSREKKERFSLILESASTNQTSMYLCASRQQGGGTEAFFGQGTRLTVV.

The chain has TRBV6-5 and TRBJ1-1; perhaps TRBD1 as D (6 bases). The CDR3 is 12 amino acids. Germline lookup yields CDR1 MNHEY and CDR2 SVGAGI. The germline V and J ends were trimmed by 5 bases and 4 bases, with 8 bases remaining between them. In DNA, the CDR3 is TGTGCCAGCAGTGAAGGGGGCACTGAAGCTTTCTTT. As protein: CASSEGGTEAFF.

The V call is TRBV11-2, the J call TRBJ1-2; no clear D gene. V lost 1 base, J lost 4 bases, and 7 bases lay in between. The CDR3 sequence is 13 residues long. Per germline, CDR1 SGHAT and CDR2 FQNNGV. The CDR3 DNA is TGTGCCAGCAGCTTAGGAACGGTCTATGGCTACACCTTC. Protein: CASSLGTVYGYTF.

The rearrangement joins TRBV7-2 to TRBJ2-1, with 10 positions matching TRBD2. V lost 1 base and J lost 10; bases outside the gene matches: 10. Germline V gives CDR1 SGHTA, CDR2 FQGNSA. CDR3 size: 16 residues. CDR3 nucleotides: TGTGCCAGCAGCTTAGACTCCAGCGGGAGGGCGGGGGAGCAGTTCTTC. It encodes CASSLDSSGRAGEQFF.

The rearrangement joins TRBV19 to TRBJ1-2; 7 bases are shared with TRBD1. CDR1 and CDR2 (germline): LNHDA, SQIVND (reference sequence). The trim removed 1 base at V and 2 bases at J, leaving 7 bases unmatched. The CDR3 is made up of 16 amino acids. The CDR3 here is CASSIAGTEANYGYTF. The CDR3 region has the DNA TGTGCCAGTAGTATAGCGGGGACAGAAGCAAACTATGGCTACACCTTC.

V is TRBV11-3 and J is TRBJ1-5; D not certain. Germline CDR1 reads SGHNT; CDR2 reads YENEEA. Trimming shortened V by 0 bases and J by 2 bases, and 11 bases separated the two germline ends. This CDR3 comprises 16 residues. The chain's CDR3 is CASSLDPRCGNQPQHF. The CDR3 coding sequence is TGTGCCAGCAGCTTAGACCCTCGTTGTGGCAATCAGCCCCAGCATTTT.

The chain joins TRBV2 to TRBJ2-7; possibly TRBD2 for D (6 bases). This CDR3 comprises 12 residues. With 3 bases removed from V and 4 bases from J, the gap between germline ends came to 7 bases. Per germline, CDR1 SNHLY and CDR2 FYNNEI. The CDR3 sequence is CASSEGGYEQYF. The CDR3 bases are TGTGCCAGCAGTGAGGGGGGTTACGAGCAGTACTTC.

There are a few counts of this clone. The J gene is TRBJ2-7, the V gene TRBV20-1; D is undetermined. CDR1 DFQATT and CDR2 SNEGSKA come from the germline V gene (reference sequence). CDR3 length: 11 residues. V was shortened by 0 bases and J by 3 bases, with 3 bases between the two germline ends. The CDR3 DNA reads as TGCAGTGCTAGAGAGTACTACGAGCAGTACTTC. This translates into CSAREYYEQYF.

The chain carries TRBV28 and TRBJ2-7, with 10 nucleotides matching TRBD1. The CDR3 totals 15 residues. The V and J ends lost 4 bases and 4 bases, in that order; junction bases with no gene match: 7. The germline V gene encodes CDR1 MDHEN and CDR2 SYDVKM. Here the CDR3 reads CASSSPGQGMYEQYF. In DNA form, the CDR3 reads TGTGCCAGCAGTTCCCCGGGACAGGGGATGTACGAGCAGTACTTC.

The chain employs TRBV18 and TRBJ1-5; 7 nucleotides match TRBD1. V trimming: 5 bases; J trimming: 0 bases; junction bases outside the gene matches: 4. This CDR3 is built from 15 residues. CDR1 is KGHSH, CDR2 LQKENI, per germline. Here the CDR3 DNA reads TGTGCCAGCTCAACGACAGGGTATAGCAATCAGCCCCAGCATTTT. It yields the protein CASSTTGYSNQPQHF.

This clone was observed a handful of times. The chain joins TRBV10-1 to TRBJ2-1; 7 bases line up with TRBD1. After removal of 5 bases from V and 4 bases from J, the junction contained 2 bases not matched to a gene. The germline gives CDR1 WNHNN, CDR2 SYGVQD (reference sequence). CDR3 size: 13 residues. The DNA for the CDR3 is TGCGCCAGCAGTCCGGGACAGTACAATGAGCAGTTCTTC. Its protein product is CASSPGQYNEQFF.

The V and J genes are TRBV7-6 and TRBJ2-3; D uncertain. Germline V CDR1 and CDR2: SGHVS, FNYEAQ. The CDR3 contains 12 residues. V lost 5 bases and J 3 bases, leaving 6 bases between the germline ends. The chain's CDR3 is CASSPGTDTQYF. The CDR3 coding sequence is TGTGCCAGCAGCCCCGGGACAGATACGCAGTATTTT.